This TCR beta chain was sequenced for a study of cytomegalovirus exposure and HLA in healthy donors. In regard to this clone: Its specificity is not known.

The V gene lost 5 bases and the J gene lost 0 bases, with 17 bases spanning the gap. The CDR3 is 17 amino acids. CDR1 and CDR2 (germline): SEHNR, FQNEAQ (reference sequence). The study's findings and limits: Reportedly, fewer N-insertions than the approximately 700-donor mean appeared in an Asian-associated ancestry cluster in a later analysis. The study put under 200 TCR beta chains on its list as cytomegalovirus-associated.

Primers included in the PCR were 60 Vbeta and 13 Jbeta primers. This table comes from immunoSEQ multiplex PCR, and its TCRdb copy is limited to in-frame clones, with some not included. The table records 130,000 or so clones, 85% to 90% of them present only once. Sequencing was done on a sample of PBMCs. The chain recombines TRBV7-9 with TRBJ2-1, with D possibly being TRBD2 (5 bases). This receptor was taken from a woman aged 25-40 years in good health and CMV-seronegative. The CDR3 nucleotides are TGTGCCAGCAGCCCCTCTTTGAGCGGAAGCTCCTACAATGAGCAGTTCTTC. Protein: CASSPSLSGSSYNEQFF.